These 9 T cell receptor beta chains came from one sample sequenced in a study of beta chain features in type 1 diabetes. Study conclusions and caveats: Within each of all four CD4+ subsets, Type 1 diabetes patients had TCRB CDR3s that were moderately but significantly shorter.

The antigens these receptors bind are not known. The sequenced template was cDNA made from the entire isolated RNA. Sequencing used immunoSEQ multiplex PCR; TCRdb keeps in-frame clones, though not all of them. This sample has hundreds of thousands of clones; over 11% occur once, and the top ten carry just under 0.04%. The source material was naive CD4+ T cells from blood. These receptors originate from a man aged 18 to 30 with type 1 diabetes.

The CDR3 nucleotides are TGTGCCAGCAGTTACTCAGTAGGACAGGGCACTGAAGCTTTCTTT. Translating gives CASSYSVGQGTEAFF. The chain carries TRBV6-5 and TRBJ1-1; TRBD1 matches 8 bases. The CDR3 consists of 15 residues. Per the germline V gene, CDR1 is MNHEY and CDR2 is SVGAGI. The trim removed 0 bases at V and 4 bases at J, leaving 4 bases unmatched.

The gene calls are TRBV29-1 and TRBJ1-3; TRBD1 aligns across 8 bases. With 4 bases clipped from V and 2 bases from J, the junction kept 1 base outside the gene matches. The V gene's germline CDR1 is SQVTM and CDR2 ANQGSEA. The CDR3 covers 13 residues. The CDR3, as DNA: TGCAGCGTTGTCAGGGGGCCTGGAAACACCATATATTTT. Protein: CSVVRGPGNTIYF.

The chain couples TRBV29-1 to TRBJ1-1; the match to TRBD1 covers 7 bases. Germline CDR1 is SQVTM and CDR2 is ANQGSEA. The CDR3 runs 12 residues. After removal of 2 bases from V and 7 bases from J, the junction contained 4 bases not matched to a gene. The CDR3 reads CSVERQGSEAFF. The CDR3 DNA reads TGCAGCGTTGAACGACAGGGAAGTGAAGCTTTCTTT.

This clone was detected a few times. The gene calls are TRBV27 and TRBJ1-4; D possibly corresponds to TRBD1 (5 bases). Trimming took 5 bases from V and 7 from J, leaving 14 bases between them. CDR3 size: 14 residues. Germline V gene data show CDR1 as MNHEY and CDR2 as SMNVEV (reference sequence). The CDR3 DNA sequence: TGTGCCAGCAGTCAACGACAGAGTGGTGAAAAACTGTTTTTT. Translated, it gives CASSQRQSGEKLFF.

This chain connects TRBV7-3 to TRBJ1-1; D is possibly TRBD1 (5 bases). The CDR3 runs 14 residues. The V gene lost 5 bases and the J gene lost 11 bases, with 21 bases spanning the gap. Germline CDR1 and CDR2: SGHTA and FQGTGA. CDR3: CASSLNPGRMSAFF. The CDR3 region has the DNA TGTGCCAGCAGCCTAAATCCGGGACGTATGAGCGCTTTCTTT.

This clone has a handful of counts. This sequence joins TRBV5-4 and TRBJ2-1; D is unclear. The ends were cut back, 0 bases at V and 5 bases at J, with 9 bases in the middle. This CDR3 spans 14 amino acids. Per the germline V gene, CDR1 is SGHNT and CDR2 is YYREEE (reference sequence). The CDR3 region has the DNA TGTGCCAGCAGCTTGGTAGACCTAGACAATGAGCAGTTCTTC. Its translation: CASSLVDLDNEQFF.

The V gene is TRBV30, the J gene TRBJ2-7, with 9 bases matching TRBD1. The CDR3 is 17 amino acids. Germline V CDR1 and CDR2: GTSNPN, SVGIG (reference sequence). V was clipped by 1 base and J by 1 base; unmatched bases: 11. The CDR3 reads CAWSAKTGTGRSYEQYF. CDR3 DNA sequence: TGTGCCTGGAGTGCCAAAACCGGGACAGGGAGATCCTACGAGCAGTACTTC. The full variable domain, in which reference TRBV30 and TRBJ2-7 provide the parts outside the CDR3, is SQTIHQWPATLVQPVGSPLSLECTVEGTSNPNLYWYRQAAGRGLQLLFYSVGIGQISSEVPQNLSASRPQDRQFILSSKKLLLSDSGFYLCAWSAKTGTGRSYEQYFGPGTRLTVT.

A few counts support this clone. The chain uses TRBV5-1 and TRBJ1-1; D gene uncertain. CDR3 size: 14 residues. Trimming removed 5 bases at V and 1 base at J, with 12 bases between. CDR1 is SGHRS and CDR2 is YFSETQ in the germline V gene. CDR3 region: CASSRKDPNTEAFF. The CDR3 DNA follows: TGCGCCAGCAGTCGTAAAGACCCGAACACTGAAGCTTTCTTT.

The chain is built from TRBV28 and TRBJ1-2, with 8 positions matching TRBD1. The V gene end was trimmed by 8 bases and the J gene end by 4 bases; junction bases not matched to a gene: 9. There are 14 residues in the CDR3. Germline assignment: CDR1 MDHEN and CDR2 SYDVKM. The CDR3 loop is CASLTGDKGYGYTF. The CDR3 coding sequence is TGTGCCAGCCTGACAGGGGATAAGGGCTATGGCTACACCTTC.